Listed here are 18 T cell receptor beta chains from one sample, sequenced in a study of cytomegalovirus exposure and HLA in healthy donors. The primer mix had 60 Vbeta and 13 Jbeta primers. Clones were sequenced by immunoSEQ multiplex PCR, and TCRdb holds only the in-frame ones, with some missing. This table has approximately 140,000 clones, approximately 82% appearing once. Sample: PBMCs. These receptors all come from a man aged 18-30 years in good health and CMV-seropositive.

This rearrangement joins TRBV6-5 to TRBJ1-2, with D hard to call. Germline loops: CDR1 MNHEY, CDR2 SVGAGI. This CDR3 comprises 12 residues. Trimming removed 6 bases from V and 4 bases from J, with 9 bases in between. As DNA, the CDR3 is TGTGCCAGCAGAACCAGGCTCTATGGCTACACCTTC. Its translation: CASRTRLYGYTF.

The chain couples TRBV5-1 to TRBJ2-2, with unresolved D. The CDR3 runs to 16 residues. V was pared by 5 bases and J by 5 bases, with 19 bases between. Germline lookup yields CDR1 SGHRS and CDR2 YFSETQ. CDR3 loop: CASRDTVRPQTGELFF. The CDR3 DNA reads as TGCGCCAGCAGAGACACCGTGAGACCCCAGACCGGGGAGCTGTTTTTT.

V is TRBV5-1 and J is TRBJ2-7; TRBD1 agrees at 8 bases. The germline gives CDR1 SGHRS, CDR2 YFSETQ. CDR3 size: 16 residues. The V gene end was trimmed by 5 bases and the J gene end by 0 bases; junction bases not matched to a gene: 10. DNA for the CDR3: TGCGCCAGCAGTCCCACAGGGGGACTTAGCTCCTACGAGCAGTACTTC. Encoded protein: CASSPTGGLSSYEQYF. Variable domain in full (rest from reference TRBV5-1 and TRBJ2-7): KAGVTQTPRYLIKTRGQQVTLSCSPISGHRSVSWYQQTPGQGLQFLFEYFSETQRNKGNFPGRFSGRQFSNSRSEMNVSTLELGDSALYLCASSPTGGLSSYEQYFGPGTRLTVT.

The chain joins TRBV15 to TRBJ2-3; unclear D gene. Germline lookup yields CDR1 LNHNV and CDR2 YYDKDF (reference sequence). Trimming pared 4 bases from V and 0 bases from J, leaving 2 bases between. CDR3 length equals 12 residues. CDR3 DNA: TGTGCCACCAGCACAAGCACAGATACGCAGTATTTT. This translates into CATSTSTDTQYF.

This chain joins TRBV19 and TRBJ2-3; 8 nucleotides line up with TRBD2. Germline-derived CDR1 and CDR2 are LNHDA and SQIVND (reference sequence). This CDR3 has 19 residues. The V and J ends lost 3 bases and 2 bases, in that order; junction bases with no gene match: 16. DNA for the CDR3: TGTGCCAGTAGTATCTTGGGACACGGGACTAGATGGGCCACAGATACGCAGTATTTT. Encoded protein: CASSILGHGTRWATDTQYF.

This chain uses TRBV10-2 with TRBJ1-3; the D is unclear. The V end lost 3 bases, the J end lost 0 bases, and 9 bases lay between the germline ends. Per germline, CDR1 WSHSY and CDR2 SAAADI. The CDR3 runs to 15 residues. The CDR3: CASSESWASGNTIYF. CDR3 sequence (DNA): TGCGCCAGCAGTGAATCGTGGGCCTCTGGAAACACCATATATTTT.

This chain connects TRBV5-1 to TRBJ2-6; 8 nucleotides agree with TRBD1. The CDR3 is 16 residues long. Trimming removed 4 bases from V and 2 bases from J; junction bases left unmatched: 5. Germline V gene data show CDR1 as SGHRS and CDR2 as YFSETQ. CDR3 residues: CASSGGQGTGANVLTF. As DNA, the CDR3 is TGCGCCAGCAGCGGAGGACAGGGCACTGGGGCCAACGTCCTGACTTTC.

The V call is TRBV6-5, the J call TRBJ1-1; D is undetermined. The CDR3 extends over 11 amino acids. Per the germline V gene, CDR1 is MNHEY and CDR2 is SVGAGI. V lost 5 bases to trimming and J lost 8 bases, with 9 bases between them. CDR3 residues: CASSNGPEAFF. CDR3 nucleotides: TGTGCCAGCAGTAACGGTCCAGAAGCTTTCTTT.

J is TRBJ1-1 and V is TRBV6-5; TRBD1 might be the D (5 bases). The CDR3 consists of 14 residues. V dropped 2 bases and J dropped 3 bases, with 10 bases sitting between them. The germline gives CDR1 MNHEY, CDR2 SVGAGI. CDR3 sequence (DNA): TGTGCCAGCAGTTACACTGCAGGGCACACTGAAGCTTTCTTT. Translation: CASSYTAGHTEAFF.

The chain is built from TRBV5-1 and TRBJ2-5, with 7 nucleotides matching TRBD2. The V and J ends lost 2 bases and 3 bases, in that order; junction bases with no gene match: 4. Germline CDR1 and CDR2: SGHRS and YFSETQ. CDR3 length: 14 residues. The CDR3 sequence is CASSFGGREETQYF. The DNA of the CDR3 is TGCGCCAGCAGCTTTGGGGGGAGGGAAGAGACCCAGTACTTC.

The V gene is TRBV9, the J gene TRBJ2-5; D is uncertain. The tail of the sequence fits TRBJ2-7 better, so the J call may be wrong. This CDR3 has 14 residues. Germline-derived CDR1 and CDR2 are SGDLS and YYNGEE. The CDR3 bases are TGTGCCAGCAGCGTCGAATATTCTCCCTACGAGCAGTACTTC. Translated, it gives CASSVEYSPYEQYF.

This clone showed up just a few times. This sample includes further DNA sequences coding for the same CDR3. This rearrangement joins TRBV27 to TRBJ1-2, with 10 bases aligning to TRBD1. CDR3 length: 14 residues. Germline values: CDR1 MNHEY, CDR2 SMNVEV (reference sequence). Trimming took 3 bases from V and 2 from J; bases not matched to a gene: 0. CDR3 region: CASSLGQGNYGYTF. In DNA form, the CDR3 reads TGTGCCAGCAGTTTGGGACAGGGGAACTATGGCTACACCTTC.

This chain links TRBV5-1 with TRBJ2-7; D gene ambiguous. With 0 bases removed from V and 4 bases from J, the gap between germline ends came to 14 bases. Per the germline V gene, CDR1 is SGHRS and CDR2 is YFSETQ. This CDR3 has 15 amino acids. In DNA, the CDR3 is TGCGCCAGCAGCTTGGTGGCTACTACCTTTTACGAGCAGTACTTC. Encoded protein: CASSLVATTFYEQYF.

This chain connects TRBV27 to TRBJ2-1; D may be TRBD2 (6 bases). Germline CDR1 MNHEY, CDR2 SMNVEV (reference sequence). The length of the CDR3 is 13 residues. The ends were cut back, 0 bases at V and 9 bases at J, with 9 bases in the middle. CDR3 in amino acids: CASSLSAGFEQFF. CDR3 nucleotides: TGTGCCAGCAGTTTATCGGCGGGATTTGAGCAGTTCTTC.

Regarding this clone: This sample includes further DNA sequences coding for the same CDR3. The chain links TRBV18 to TRBJ2-1, with 11 bases fitting TRBD2. Germline CDR1 is KGHSH and CDR2 is LQKENI. V lost 6 bases to trimming and J lost 4 bases; unmatched junction nucleotides: 5. The CDR3 is made up of 15 amino acids. The CDR3 coding sequence is TGTGCCAGCTCCCTCGGGACTAGCGGTTACAATGAGCAGTTCTTC. Its translation is CASSLGTSGYNEQFF.

This clone was found a few times. The chain combines TRBV7-9 with TRBJ2-1; TRBD2 might be the D (6 bases). The CDR3 extends over 12 amino acids. The germline V gene has CDR1 SEHNR and CDR2 FQNEAQ (reference sequence). V shed 3 bases and J shed 9 bases, with 9 bases lying between them. The chain's CDR3 is CASSFIAVEQFF. DNA of the CDR3: TGTGCCAGCAGCTTTATAGCGGTTGAGCAGTTCTTC.

This clone was detected a few times. The V and J genes are TRBV6-1 and TRBJ2-5; the match to TRBD1 covers 8 bases. This CDR3 contains 16 residues. The J segment lost 4 bases and the V segment lost 3 bases, leaving 10 bases of the junction unmatched. Per the germline V gene, CDR1 is MNHNS and CDR2 is SASEGT. Here the CDR3 DNA reads TGTGCCAGCAGTGATAATAGGGACAGGCTAGGAGAGACCCAGTACTTC. Translation gives CASSDNRDRLGETQYF.

This chain connects TRBV27 to TRBJ1-4; D might be TRBD1 (6 bases). Trimming removed 0 bases from V and 0 bases from J, with 14 bases in between. The germline V gene encodes CDR1 MNHEY and CDR2 SMNVEV (reference sequence). The CDR3 has 18 residues. The CDR3 DNA reads as TGTGCCAGCAGTTTATCATTCGGGACACTTGCAACTAATGAAAAACTGTTTTTT. Translating it yields CASSLSFGTLATNEKLFF.